The entry below describes one T cell receptor (beta chain). What it recognizes is unknown. The sample holds other DNA sequences that translate to the same CDR3. This record comes from a study of shared clonotypes between healthy human individuals. TCRdb's table, derived via immunoSEQ multiplex PCR, lists solely in-frame clones and lacks some. This sample has 2 million to 2.5 million clones, with 80% to 95% found just once. Overall study findings and caveats: Rarefaction analysis demonstrated incomplete sorted-subset sequencing notwithstanding large depth.

The V end lost 7 bases, the J end lost 1 base, and 4 bases lay between the germline ends. Germline assignment: CDR1 MNHEY and CDR2 SVGAGI. This CDR3 contains 11 residues. The rearrangement links TRBV6-5 to TRBJ1-1; no firm D call. The receptor was isolated from a man in his late teens or twenties in good health. Some clones in this sample may be carry-over from other donors' samples. Sequencing was done on a sample of naive CD4+ T cells from PBMCs. The subset denotes: CD45RA+ positively selected. The CDR3 protein is CASMANTEAFF. The CDR3 coding sequence is TGTGCCAGCATGGCGAACACTGAAGCTTTCTTT.